The 25 T cell receptor beta chains listed next were all sequenced from one sample in a study of blood T cell repertoires in COVID-19. Measured with immunoSEQ multiplex PCR; TCRdb has only the in-frame clones, and not every one. The table has about 83,000 clones, about 82% seen once. Sequencing was done on a sample of peripheral blood. All receptors derive from an elderly woman with acute or convalescent COVID-19.

This clone was found a few times. The chain links TRBV15 to TRBJ1-6; D is possibly TRBD1 (6 bases). Germline loops: CDR1 LNHNV, CDR2 YYDKDF (reference sequence). V lost 1 base, J lost 5 bases, and 9 bases lay in between. The CDR3 is 15 residues long. CDR3 sequence: CATSRGQGNNSPLHF. In nucleotides, the CDR3 is TGTGCCACCAGCAGAGGCCAGGGGAATAATTCACCCCTCCACTTT. The variable domain in full, with the rest retrieved from reference TRBV15 and TRBJ1-6, is DAMVIQNPRYQVTQFGKPVTLSCSQTLNHNVMYWYQQKSSQAPKLLFHYYDKDFNNEADTPDNFQSRRPNTSFCFLDIRSPGLGDTAMYLCATSRGQGNNSPLHFGNGTRLTVT.

The gene calls are TRBV30 and TRBJ2-1, with a possible D match to TRBD1 (5 bases). Trimming stripped 4 bases from V and 4 bases from J, with 14 bases between. The CDR3 is made up of 14 amino acids. Germline CDR1 reads GTSNPN; CDR2 reads SVGIG (reference sequence). The CDR3 here is CAWTNRRVYNEQFF. Here the CDR3 DNA reads TGTGCCTGGACCAATCGCAGGGTATACAATGAGCAGTTCTTC. The variable domain in full, completed from reference TRBV30 and TRBJ2-1, reads SQTIHQWPATLVQPVGSPLSLECTVEGTSNPNLYWYRQAAGRGLQLLFYSVGIGQISSEVPQNLSASRPQDRQFILSSKKLLLSDSGFYLCAWTNRRVYNEQFFGPGTRLTVL.

The chain recombines TRBV7-9 with TRBJ1-1; TRBD1 is a possible D gene (6 bases). Germline CDR1 reads SEHNR; CDR2 reads FQNEAQ (reference sequence). V shed 3 bases and J shed 3 bases, with 14 bases lying between them. The CDR3 covers 15 residues. The CDR3 here is CASSFHRGIYTEAFF. CDR3 in DNA: TGTGCCAGCAGCTTCCATAGGGGGATTTACACTGAAGCTTTCTTT. Drawing the rest from reference TRBV7-9 and TRBJ1-1, the complete variable domain is DTGVSQNPRHKITKRGQNVTFRCDPISEHNRLYWYRQTLGQGPEFLTYFQNEAQLEKSRLLSDRFSAERPKGSFSTLEIQRTEQGDSAMYLCASSFHRGIYTEAFFGQGTRLTVV.

The chain carries TRBV7-8 and TRBJ1-1; no reliable D call. The CDR3 consists of 14 residues. The germline V gene encodes CDR1 SGHVS and CDR2 FQNEAQ. V gave up 0 bases and J gave up 6 bases, with 11 bases separating them. This chain's CDR3 is CASSLAPERAEAFF. CDR3 in DNA: TGTGCCAGCAGCTTAGCGCCGGAGCGCGCTGAAGCTTTCTTT.

This rearrangement joins TRBV25-1 to TRBJ2-7; 10 bases are a match to TRBD1. Germline V gene lookup returns CDR1 MGHDK and CDR2 SYGVNS. The CDR3 spans 16 residues. Trimming removed 3 bases from V and 0 bases from J; junction bases left unmatched: 5. The CDR3 region has the DNA TGTGCCAGCAGTGACTCCGGACAGGGGGACTCCTACGAGCAGTACTTC. Encoded protein: CASSDSGQGDSYEQYF.

V and J are TRBV7-9 and TRBJ1-3; D is unresolved. V lost 3 bases and J lost 0, with 12 bases in between. CDR1 and CDR2 (germline): SEHNR, FQNEAQ (reference sequence). This CDR3 is 16 amino acids long. The CDR3 region is CASSFPLSSSGNTIYF. For the CDR3, the DNA is TGTGCCAGCAGCTTCCCTCTCTCGAGCTCTGGAAACACCATATATTTT.

V and J are TRBV6-5 and TRBJ2-2; tentatively, D is TRBD2 (7 bases). V gave up 7 bases and J gave up 6 bases, with 15 bases separating them. From germline, CDR1 is MNHEY and CDR2 SVGAGI. The CDR3 has 14 amino acids. CDR3 in DNA: TGTGCCAGCAAAGAGGGGGGGGCTTCCGGGGAGCTGTTTTTT. This translates into CASKEGGASGELFF.

With respect to this clone: Germline and junction disagree at one end, which may indicate a read error. V usage is TRBV7-9 and J usage is TRBJ2-5, with D perhaps TRBD1 (6 bases). The CDR3 length is 15 residues. Per germline, CDR1 SEHNR and CDR2 FQNEAQ (reference sequence). CDR3 in DNA: TGTGCCAGCAGTTTAGACAGGACCTATGGTGAGACCCAGTACTTC. It is translated as CASSLDRTYGETQYF.

The chain carries TRBV7-2 and TRBJ1-5; tentatively, D is TRBD1 (5 bases). The CDR3 length is 13 residues. V lost 1 base and J lost 11, with 12 bases in between. Germline loops: CDR1 SGHTA, CDR2 FQGNSA. CDR3: CASSLDRIGTQHF. In nucleotides, the CDR3 is TGTGCCAGCAGCTTAGACAGGATCGGAACCCAGCATTTT.

The chain is built from TRBV30 and TRBJ1-5; no firm D call. This CDR3 comprises 16 residues. Per the germline V gene, CDR1 is GTSNPN and CDR2 is SVGIG (reference sequence). V lost 2 bases to trimming and J lost 6 bases, with 20 bases between them. The CDR3 reads CAWSPAVRPSRQPQHF. The CDR3 nucleotides are TGTGCCTGGAGTCCGGCGGTTCGGCCGAGCCGTCAGCCCCAGCATTTT.

The chain combines TRBV6-5 with TRBJ1-4, with 9 bases fitting TRBD1. V shed 4 bases and J 4 bases; nucleotides not matched to a gene: 4. Looked up from germline, CDR1 is MNHEY and CDR2 is SVGAGI. This CDR3 comprises 15 residues. In nucleotides, the CDR3 is TGTGCCAGCAGTTTTAGGGGACAGGGTAATGAAAAACTGTTTTTT. Translation gives CASSFRGQGNEKLFF.

The gene calls are TRBV25-1 and TRBJ1-5; D is possibly TRBD1 (5 bases). Trimming cost V 6 bases and J 6 bases, with 12 bases left between them. This CDR3 contains 13 residues. CDR1 is MGHDK, CDR2 SYGVNS, per germline. CDR3 coding DNA: TGTGCCAGCAGGGGGGGGGAGACTCAGCCCCAGCATTTT. Translation gives CASRGGETQPQHF.

With respect to this clone: This same CDR3 is encoded by further DNA sequences in the sample. The gene calls are TRBV9 and TRBJ1-4, with D uncertain. The ends were cut back, 0 bases at V and 0 bases at J, with 6 bases in the middle. CDR1 and CDR2 from the germline V gene are SGDLS and YYNGEE. This CDR3 has 15 amino acids. CDR3: CASSVASATNEKLFF. In nucleotides, the CDR3 is TGTGCCAGCAGCGTAGCGAGTGCAACTAATGAAAAACTGTTTTTT.

J is TRBJ2-7 and V is TRBV15, with D hard to call. The V end lost 1 base, the J end lost 1 base, and 8 bases lay between the germline ends. Germline CDR1 reads LNHNV; CDR2 reads YYDKDF (reference sequence). This CDR3 comprises 14 residues. CDR3 in DNA: TGTGCCACCAGCAGAGGAGATTCTTCCTACGAGCAGTACTTC. Its protein product is CATSRGDSSYEQYF.

This chain uses TRBV20-1 with TRBJ1-5, with a possible D match to TRBD1 (6 bases). Germline CDR1 and CDR2: DFQATT and SNEGSKA (reference sequence). The CDR3 totals 14 residues. V lost 3 bases to trimming and J lost 5 bases, with 14 bases between them. In DNA form, the CDR3 reads TGCAGTGCTAGTCCGGGCCAGGGGCATCAGCCCCAGCATTTT. Translation: CSASPGQGHQPQHF.

The V gene is TRBV28, the J gene TRBJ2-7; TRBD2 matches at 7 bases. The junction had 17 bases not matched to a gene; V was cut back by 6 bases and J by 9 bases. Germline loops: CDR1 MDHEN, CDR2 SYDVKM. CDR3 size: 15 residues. The CDR3 here is CASRQITRGTTGQYF. DNA of the CDR3: TGTGCCAGCAGGCAAATAACGCGGGGGACCACAGGGCAGTACTTC. The entire variable domain, with the rest obtained from reference TRBV28 and TRBJ2-7, is as follows: DVKVTQSSRYLVKRTGEKVFLECVQDMDHENMFWYRQDPGLGLRLIYFSYDVKMKEKGDIPEGYSVSREKKERFSLILESASTNQTSMYLCASRQITRGTTGQYFGPGTRLTVT.

The J gene is TRBJ2-1, the V gene TRBV12-5; TRBD2 matches at 8 bases. Germline CDR1 and CDR2: LGHNT and FRNRAP. Germline trimming cut 1 base from V and 7 bases from J; bases unmatched to any gene: 3. The CDR3 is 14 residues long. The CDR3 nucleotides read TGTGCTAGTGGTTTGGGACTAGCGCCGAATGAGCAGTTCTTC. This encodes CASGLGLAPNEQFF.

The chain is built from TRBV18 and TRBJ2-5; D gene ambiguous. The CDR3 sequence is 15 residues long. In germline, CDR1 is KGHSH, CDR2 LQKENI. V was clipped by 3 bases and J by 2 bases, with 13 bases between them. The CDR3 DNA sequence: TGTGCCAGCTCACCCCTCATAAGCCCGCAAGAGACCCAGTACTTC. Amino acids: CASSPLISPQETQYF.

This clone was recorded once. The chain employs TRBV6-5 and TRBJ1-1; D is perhaps TRBD1 (6 bases). This CDR3 spans 13 amino acids. The V end was cut by 6 bases, the J end by 1 base, with 9 bases between. Per germline, CDR1 MNHEY and CDR2 SVGAGI. The DNA for the CDR3 is TGTGCCAGCAGGAGGGGGACGAACACTGAAGCTTTCTTT. It translates to CASRRGTNTEAFF.

The chain carries TRBV19 and TRBJ2-3, with 9 bases lining up with TRBD1. CDR3 size: 14 residues. V shed 9 bases and J 0 bases; nucleotides not matched to a gene: 4. Germline loops: CDR1 LNHDA, CDR2 SQIVND (reference sequence). DNA for the CDR3: TGTGCCAGCTCGGACAGGGGTAGCACAGATACGCAGTATTTT. Its protein product is CASSDRGSTDTQYF.

This clone was counted between two and nine times. This chain connects TRBV3-1 (or the pseudogene TRBV3-2) to TRBJ2-3; a weak D match, TRBD1 (6 bases). Trimming took 4 bases from V and 0 from J, leaving 11 bases between them. The germline V gene has CDR1 LGHDT and CDR2 YNNKEL (reference sequence). The CDR3 extends over 15 amino acids. CDR3 sequence reads: CASSRKGESTDTQYF. In nucleotides, the CDR3 is TGTGCCAGCAGCCGGAAGGGGGAGAGCACAGATACGCAGTATTTT.

This clone was seen a few times. The chain employs TRBV10-1 and TRBJ2-2; perhaps TRBD1 as D (6 bases). V lost 6 bases, J lost 5 bases, and 16 bases lay in between. This CDR3 is 15 amino acids long. Germline CDR1 and CDR2: WNHNN and SYGVQD (reference sequence). The CDR3 DNA follows: TGCGCCAGCAGCCCCAACAGGGTCGGGACCGGGGAGCTGTTTTTT. Its protein is CASSPNRVGTGELFF.

The V gene is TRBV15, the J gene TRBJ1-1; TRBD1 matches 11 bases. The V and J ends lost 1 base and 4 bases, in that order; junction bases with no gene match: 8. Germline assignment: CDR1 LNHNV and CDR2 YYDKDF (reference sequence). The CDR3 covers 17 residues. This CDR3 is CATSRGRAGQGGTEAFF. Written as DNA, the CDR3 is TGTGCCACCAGCAGAGGCCGGGCGGGACAGGGGGGCACTGAAGCTTTCTTT.

This clone appeared a single time. V is TRBV7-6 and J is TRBJ2-7; tentatively, D is TRBD1 (5 bases). V lost 4 bases to trimming and J lost 1 base, with 14 bases between them. The germline gives CDR1 SGHVS, CDR2 FNYEAQ. The CDR3 extends over 15 amino acids. CDR3 in amino acids: CASSSLSAGSYEQYF. The CDR3 region has the DNA TGTGCCAGCAGCTCCCTATCCGCAGGGTCCTACGAGCAGTACTTC.

This clone has a handful of counts. The chain carries TRBV11-2 and TRBJ1-1; D remains ambiguous. Germline-derived CDR1 and CDR2 are SGHAT and FQNNGV. Deletions cut 0 bases from V and 8 bases from J, with 10 bases between. CDR3 length equals 13 residues. The CDR3 sequence: CASSLDLVREAFF. The CDR3 DNA is TGTGCCAGCAGCTTAGATTTGGTCAGGGAAGCTTTCTTT.